Listed below are T cell receptor beta chains from one sample, sequenced in a study of CD8 T cells in Susac syndrome. TCRdb called the immunoSEQ multiplex PCR reads again in MiXCR, with one record for every CDR3 protein. The sample includes around 130,000 distinct CDR3 sequences, about 90% of them seen just once. Sequenced input: CD8+ T cells from PBMCs. The receptors shown here come from a human donor with multiple sclerosis. CDR3s include the opening cysteine and the closing phenylalanine or tryptophan. D genes are given only for firm matches. Size values are once, few and many counts, or a class for expanded clones, and some rows have none.

abundance | j_gene | v_gene | d_gene | CDR3nt | CDR3aa
NA | TRBJ2-7 | TRBV7-9 | NA | TGTGCCAGCAGCTTAGGCCCGGGATCCTACGAGCAGTACTTC | CASSLGPGSYEQYF
once | TRBJ2-5 | TRBV7-6 | NA | TGTGCCAGCAGCCCCCCCCGCGGAGTAGGGGAGACCCAGTACTTC | CASSPPRGVGETQYF
NA | TRBJ1-1 | TRBV20-1 | NA | TGCAGTGCTAGACAGGGGTTAGCTGAAGCTTTCTTT | CSARQGLAEAFF
NA | TRBJ2-4 | TRBV28 | NA | TGTGCCAGCAGTTTGGGGCTGTTTCTAGCCAAAAACATTCAGTACTTC | CASSLGLFLAKNIQYF
NA | TRBJ2-5 | TRBV27 | NA | TGTGCCAGCAGTTTAACCGTTTCAGAGACCCAGTACTTC | CASSLTVSETQYF
NA | TRBJ2-5 | TRBV28 | TRBD2 | TGTGCCAGCAGTTTCACGGCTAGCGGGAGTGAAGAGACCCAGTACTTC | CASSFTASGSEETQYF
NA | TRBJ2-5 | TRBV7-9 | TRBD2 | TGTGCCAGCAGCTTTGGGGGGGAAGAGACCCAGTACTTC | CASSFGGEETQYF
NA | TRBJ2-1 | TRBV20-1 | NA | TGCAGTGCTAGAGATGTAGAAGCCTCCCCCGTCAATGAGCAGTTCTTC | CSARDVEASPVNEQFF
NA | TRBJ1-1 | TRBV12-3/TRBV12-4 | NA | TGTGCCAGCACTGGAGGTAGCACTGAAGCTTTCTTT | CASTGGSTEAFF
once | TRBJ2-1 | TRBV4-2 | NA | TGTGCCAGCAGCCAAGTGCCCCTAGGAAGCTCCTACAATGAGCAGTTCTTC | CASSQVPLGSSYNEQFF
NA | TRBJ2-4 | TRBV20-1 | NA | TGCAGTGCCCCCCGGGGAGACATTCAGTACTTC | CSAPRGDIQYF
NA | TRBJ2-2 | TRBV14 | NA | TGTGCCAGCAGTCTCCTAACCCTGACGGTAGTGAACACCGGGGAGCTGTTTTTT | CASSLLTLTVVNTGELFF
NA | TRBJ2-7 | TRBV9 | NA | TGTGCCAGCAGCGTAGGGGATCGGGATATGGACAGTTACGAGCAGTACTTC | CASSVGDRDMDSYEQYF
NA | TRBJ1-6 | TRBV28 | NA | TGTGCCAGCAGTTTGACTATCGGCTCGGGTACACCCCTCCACTTT | CASSLTIGSGTPLHF
once | TRBJ1-2 | TRBV29-1 | NA | TGCAGCGTTCCTACGGACGGACCGCTTAAGCGATTCTATGGCTACACCTTC | CSVPTDGPLKRFYGYTF
once | TRBJ2-3 | TRBV27 | NA | TGTGCCTGCGGGGATAGAGCAAGCACAGATACGCAGTATTTT | CACGDRASTDTQYF
NA | TRBJ1-1 | TRBV13 | NA | TGTGCCAGCTTAAGGGCTATGAACACTGAAGCTTTCTTT | CASLRAMNTEAFF
NA | TRBJ2-2 | TRBV4-1 | NA | TGCGCCAGCAGCCCCCGAGGAGGTGCCGGGGAGCTGTTTTTT | CASSPRGGAGELFF
NA | TRBJ2-6 | TRBV7-8 | TRBD1 | TGTGCCAGCAGCTTCGGGACAGGGAATTTTGCTGGGGCCAACGTCCTGACTTTC | CASSFGTGNFAGANVLTF
NA | TRBJ2-6 | TRBV11-2 | NA | TGTGCCAGCAGCTTAATCCTGGACCCCGGGGCCAACGTCCTGACTTTC | CASSLILDPGANVLTF
once | TRBJ2-2 | TRBV2 | NA | TGTGCCAGGGCGGCGAACACCGGGGAGCTGTTTTTT | CARAANTGELFF
NA | TRBJ2-2 | TRBV29-1 | NA | TGCAGCGTCCCCCTTCTGACCGGGGAGCTGTTTTTT | CSVPLLTGELFF
NA | TRBJ2-2 | TRBV12-3/TRBV12-4 | TRBD1 | TGTGCCAGCAGTCCCCAGGGACAGGGGAGTTGGTCCGGGGAGCTGTTTTTT | CASSPQGQGSWSGELFF
NA | TRBJ1-1 | TRBV29-1 | NA | TGCAGCGTTGAACAGGGCATAGCTTTCTTT | CSVEQGIAFF
NA | TRBJ1-3 | TRBV27 | NA | TGTGCCAGCAGTTGGGACGGAGACTCTGGAAACACCATATATTTT | CASSWDGDSGNTIYF
NA | TRBJ2-7 | TRBV4-1 | TRBD1 | TGCGCCAGCAGCCTCGATACCGGGACAGGAAACTACGAGCAGTACTTC | CASSLDTGTGNYEQYF
NA | TRBJ2-1 | TRBV7-2 | NA | TGTGCCAGCAGCTTCCTGGCAGTGTACAATGAGCAGTTCTTC | CASSFLAVYNEQFF
NA | TRBJ2-2 | TRBV24-1 | TRBD2 | TGTGCCACCAGTGAGGCGACTAGCGGGGCGAACACCGGGGAGCTGTTTTTT | CATSEATSGANTGELFF
NA | TRBJ2-7 | TRBV27 | NA | TGTGCCAGCAGTTTTGGTGGGGCGAGTTTCACCTACGAGCAGTACTTC | CASSFGGASFTYEQYF
NA | TRBJ1-1 | TRBV12-3/TRBV12-4 | NA | TGTGCCAGCAGTCCAGGCGGCGCCACTGAAGCTTTCTTT | CASSPGGATEAFF
NA | TRBJ2-1 | TRBV13 | NA | TGTGCCAGCAGACAAGAAGGCATCGCCTACAATGAGCAGTTCTTC | CASRQEGIAYNEQFF
NA | TRBJ2-7 | TRBV7-9 | TRBD1 | TGTGCCAGCAAGATAGGGGGCCAAAACGAGCAGTACTTC | CASKIGGQNEQYF
NA | TRBJ1-5 | TRBV4-3 | TRBD1 | TGCGCCAGCAGCCAAGATGGGACAGGGAGCCAGCCCCAGCATTTT | CASSQDGTGSQPQHF
NA | TRBJ1-2 | TRBV7-9 | NA | TGTGCCAGCAGCTTAGTCGATAGATATGGCTACACCTTC | CASSLVDRYGYTF
NA | TRBJ1-2 | TRBV6-2/TRBV6-3 | TRBD1 | TGTGCCACTGAGGGACAGGTCGGGGGCTACACCTTC | CATEGQVGGYTF
NA | TRBJ1-1 | TRBV12-3/TRBV12-4 | NA | TGTGCCAGCAGTTTATCTGGCGGGGGCACCGACACTGAAGCTTTCTTT | CASSLSGGGTDTEAFF
NA | TRBJ1-1 | TRBV27 | NA | TGTGCCAGCAGGGGCATGTTAAACGAAGCTTTCTTT | CASRGMLNEAFF
NA | TRBJ1-1 | TRBV25-1 | NA | TGTGCCAGCAGTGGTTCTGGGGTTGAAGCTTTCTTT | CASSGSGVEAFF
NA | TRBJ2-5 | TRBV29-1 | TRBD1 | TGCAGCGTTGAAGTGGTGCGTCTCGGGACAGGGCAAGAGACCCAGTACTTC | CSVEVVRLGTGQETQYF
NA | TRBJ1-3 | TRBV20-1 | NA | TGCAGTGCTAGACAGTTGGACTCTGGAAACACCATATATTTT | CSARQLDSGNTIYF
NA | TRBJ2-7 | TRBV27 | NA | TGTGCCAGCAGTTTAAGTGGGAGCATATACGAGCAGTACTTC | CASSLSGSIYEQYF
NA | TRBJ2-2 | TRBV29-1 | NA | TGCAGCGTTGAAGTCGGAGGGAACACCGGGGAGCTGTTTTTT | CSVEVGGNTGELFF
NA | TRBJ2-1 | TRBV29-1 | NA | TGCAGCGTGTGGGGGCTTACTAAGGAGCAGTTCTTC | CSVWGLTKEQFF
few | TRBJ2-5 | TRBV11-2 | NA | TGTGCCAGCAGGGGGGACTTCCAAGAGACCCAGTACTTC | CASRGDFQETQYF
NA | TRBJ2-2 | TRBV9 | NA | TGTGCCAGCAGCATCGGGTCGAACACCGGGGAGCTGTTTTTT | CASSIGSNTGELFF
NA | TRBJ2-5 | TRBV6-2/TRBV6-3 | NA | TGTGCCAGCAGTTACTTCGAGACCCAGTACTTC | CASSYFETQYF
NA | TRBJ2-1 | TRBV4-3 | NA | TGCGCCAGCAGCCAAGAGCCCGGGACCTACAATGAGCAGTTCTTC | CASSQEPGTYNEQFF
NA | TRBJ2-1 | TRBV15 | NA | TGTGCCACCAGCAGGACCATCTACAATGAGCAGTTCTTC | CATSRTIYNEQFF
once | TRBJ1-2 | TRBV19 | NA | TGTGCCAGTAGTATTGTGCAAGGGCCTAACTATGGCTACACCTTC | CASSIVQGPNYGYTF
NA | TRBJ2-3 | TRBV28 | TRBD1 | TGTGCCAGCAGTTTCTCGGGACAGGAGAACACAGATACGCAGTATTTT | CASSFSGQENTDTQYF
NA | TRBJ2-2 | TRBV4-1 | NA | TGCGCCAGCAGCCAAGTTATGGCGGCTTCGAACACCGGGGAGCTGTTTTTT | CASSQVMAASNTGELFF
NA | TRBJ1-2 | TRBV27 | NA | TGTGCCACGGGGATACAAAACTATGGCTACACCTTC | CATGIQNYGYTF
few | TRBJ1-5 | TRBV19 | TRBD1 | TGTGCCAGTAGCTCTACAGGGGGAAGCAATCAGCCCCAGCATTTT | CASSSTGGSNQPQHF